These 12 T cell receptor beta chains were sequenced from one sample in a study of blood T cell dynamics during melanoma immunotherapy. Time point specified: pre-treatment baseline. Libraries were prepared by immunoSEQ multiplex PCR; TCRdb keeps only in-frame clonotypes and omits some of them. Here the sample spans 20,000 to 30,000 clones, around 88% being singletons. The material sequenced was blood, taken from a patient treated with checkpoint blockade. These receptors were obtained from a human donor with melanoma.

The table lists this clone with a count of one. The rearrangement joins TRBV2 to TRBJ2-7; TRBD2 might be the D (5 bases). The V end was cut by 3 bases, the J end by 0 bases, with 9 bases between. The germline V gene has CDR1 SNHLY and CDR2 FYNNEI. CDR3 length: 14 amino acids. The CDR3 DNA reads TGTGCCAGCAGTGACGTAGGGAGCTCCTACGAGCAGTACTTC. Protein sequence: CASSDVGSSYEQYF.

The gene calls are TRBV2 and TRBJ1-1, with a possible D match to TRBD1 (5 bases). Trimming stripped 5 bases from V and 6 bases from J, with 19 bases between. CDR3 length: 15 residues. From germline, CDR1 is SNHLY and CDR2 FYNNEI. CDR3 protein: CASSTRGGGAAEAFF. The CDR3 coding sequence is TGTGCCAGCAGTACACGGGGAGGTGGGGCGGCTGAAGCTTTCTTT.

The genes are TRBV4-1 and TRBJ2-5, with 8 bases identical to TRBD1. This CDR3 spans 16 amino acids. V dropped 0 bases and J dropped 4; count of bases not matched to a gene: 7. Germline V gene lookup returns CDR1 MGHRA and CDR2 YSYEKL. CDR3 residues: CASSQEVTGARETQYF. In nucleotides, the CDR3 is TGCGCCAGCAGCCAAGAAGTGACAGGGGCGCGAGAGACCCAGTACTTC.

This chain joins TRBV19 and TRBJ2-7, with D uncertain. V was clipped by 3 bases and J by 3 bases, with 12 bases between them. Germline assignment: CDR1 LNHDA and CDR2 SQIVND (reference sequence). The CDR3 sequence is 14 residues long. The CDR3 sequence is CASSIQRVFYEQYF. The CDR3 DNA sequence: TGTGCCAGTAGTATCCAAAGGGTCTTCTACGAGCAGTACTTC.

V is TRBV28 and J is TRBJ2-7; tentative D call: TRBD2 (6 bases). The CDR3 has 15 amino acids. The ends were cut back, 1 base at V and 2 bases at J, with 12 bases in the middle. Germline loops: CDR1 MDHEN, CDR2 SYDVKM. The CDR3 DNA is TGTGCCAGCAGTTTATATGGAGGGCCGACCTACGAGCAGTACTTC. Amino acids: CASSLYGGPTYEQYF.

The rearrangement joins TRBV18 to TRBJ1-1; possibly TRBD1 for D (6 bases). V was shortened by 3 bases and J by 0 bases, with 11 bases between the two germline ends. CDR1 and CDR2 (germline): KGHSH, LQKENI. There are 15 residues in the CDR3. CDR3 residues: CASSPYREMNTEAFF. CDR3 nucleotides: TGTGCCAGCTCACCGTACAGGGAAATGAACACTGAAGCTTTCTTT.

In its sample, this clone was seen once. The chain has TRBV7-3 and TRBJ2-2; D is perhaps TRBD1 or TRBD2 (5 bases each). Germline-derived CDR1 and CDR2 are SGHTA and FQGTGA. Trimming removed 2 bases at V and 4 bases at J, with 8 bases between. The CDR3 spans 14 residues. The CDR3 nucleotides read TGTGCCAGCAGCTTATCGGGACGCACCGGGGAGCTGTTTTTT. It codes for CASSLSGRTGELFF.

The V and J genes are TRBV2 and TRBJ2-2; a possible D gene is TRBD2 (5 bases). Trimming removed 5 bases from V and 7 bases from J, with 8 bases in between. Germline V CDR1 and CDR2: SNHLY, FYNNEI. The length of the CDR3 is 12 residues. CDR3 in amino acids: CASSYGNGELFF. CDR3 sequence (DNA): TGTGCCAGCAGTTACGGGAACGGGGAGCTGTTTTTT.

This clone was recorded only once. This sequence joins TRBV19 and TRBJ2-1; 14 positions agree with TRBD2. Germline CDR1 and CDR2: LNHDA and SQIVND (reference sequence). Losses at the gene ends were 5 bases for V and 3 bases for J; bases not matched to a gene: 6. The CDR3 runs 17 residues. The CDR3, as DNA: TGTGCCAGTAGTCGGCGGGGACTAGCGGGGGTCTACAATGAGCAGTTCTTC. This sequence encodes CASSRRGLAGVYNEQFF.

The genes are TRBV27 and TRBJ2-7; D remains unclear. Germline values: CDR1 MNHEY, CDR2 SMNVEV (reference sequence). The CDR3 is 14 amino acids. The V and J ends lost 2 bases and 3 bases respectively, with 11 bases between them. In nucleotides, the CDR3 is TGTGCCAGCAGTTTAGTTGGCGGAAGCTACGAGCAGTACTTC. It specifies CASSLVGGSYEQYF.

This chain joins TRBV5-4 and TRBJ1-5; possibly TRBD1 for D (6 bases). Germline-derived CDR1 and CDR2 are SGHNT and YYREEE (reference sequence). The ends were cut back, 0 bases at V and 3 bases at J, with 7 bases in the middle. This CDR3 has 14 residues. The CDR3 is CASSLGGLNQPQHF. The CDR3 nucleotides read TGTGCCAGCAGCTTGGGGGGGCTCAATCAGCCCCAGCATTTT.

The CDR3 DNA sequence: TGCGCCAGCAGCTTGCATGGGGTGGGCTACGAGCAGTACTTC. Its translation is CASSLHGVGYEQYF. The chain uses TRBV5-1 and TRBJ2-7; D is unclear. From germline, CDR1 is SGHRS and CDR2 YFSETQ. Trimming removed 1 base at V and 3 bases at J, with 11 bases between. This CDR3 has 14 amino acids.